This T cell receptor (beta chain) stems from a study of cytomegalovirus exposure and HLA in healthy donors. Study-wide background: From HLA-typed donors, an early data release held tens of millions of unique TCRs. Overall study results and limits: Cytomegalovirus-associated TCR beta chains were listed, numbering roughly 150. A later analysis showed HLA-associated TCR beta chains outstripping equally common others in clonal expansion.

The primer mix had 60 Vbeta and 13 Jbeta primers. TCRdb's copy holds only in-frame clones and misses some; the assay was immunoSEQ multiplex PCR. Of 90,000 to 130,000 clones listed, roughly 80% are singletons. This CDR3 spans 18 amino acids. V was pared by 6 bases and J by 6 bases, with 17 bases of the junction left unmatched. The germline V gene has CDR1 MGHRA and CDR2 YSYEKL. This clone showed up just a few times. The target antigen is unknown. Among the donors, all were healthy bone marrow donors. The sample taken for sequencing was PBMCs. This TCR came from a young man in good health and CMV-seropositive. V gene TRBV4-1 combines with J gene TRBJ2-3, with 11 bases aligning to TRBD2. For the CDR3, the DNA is TGCGCCAGCAGTGCGTCGCGGAGGTCTAGCGGGGGGTGGGATACGCAGTATTTT. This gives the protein CASSASRRSSGGWDTQYF.